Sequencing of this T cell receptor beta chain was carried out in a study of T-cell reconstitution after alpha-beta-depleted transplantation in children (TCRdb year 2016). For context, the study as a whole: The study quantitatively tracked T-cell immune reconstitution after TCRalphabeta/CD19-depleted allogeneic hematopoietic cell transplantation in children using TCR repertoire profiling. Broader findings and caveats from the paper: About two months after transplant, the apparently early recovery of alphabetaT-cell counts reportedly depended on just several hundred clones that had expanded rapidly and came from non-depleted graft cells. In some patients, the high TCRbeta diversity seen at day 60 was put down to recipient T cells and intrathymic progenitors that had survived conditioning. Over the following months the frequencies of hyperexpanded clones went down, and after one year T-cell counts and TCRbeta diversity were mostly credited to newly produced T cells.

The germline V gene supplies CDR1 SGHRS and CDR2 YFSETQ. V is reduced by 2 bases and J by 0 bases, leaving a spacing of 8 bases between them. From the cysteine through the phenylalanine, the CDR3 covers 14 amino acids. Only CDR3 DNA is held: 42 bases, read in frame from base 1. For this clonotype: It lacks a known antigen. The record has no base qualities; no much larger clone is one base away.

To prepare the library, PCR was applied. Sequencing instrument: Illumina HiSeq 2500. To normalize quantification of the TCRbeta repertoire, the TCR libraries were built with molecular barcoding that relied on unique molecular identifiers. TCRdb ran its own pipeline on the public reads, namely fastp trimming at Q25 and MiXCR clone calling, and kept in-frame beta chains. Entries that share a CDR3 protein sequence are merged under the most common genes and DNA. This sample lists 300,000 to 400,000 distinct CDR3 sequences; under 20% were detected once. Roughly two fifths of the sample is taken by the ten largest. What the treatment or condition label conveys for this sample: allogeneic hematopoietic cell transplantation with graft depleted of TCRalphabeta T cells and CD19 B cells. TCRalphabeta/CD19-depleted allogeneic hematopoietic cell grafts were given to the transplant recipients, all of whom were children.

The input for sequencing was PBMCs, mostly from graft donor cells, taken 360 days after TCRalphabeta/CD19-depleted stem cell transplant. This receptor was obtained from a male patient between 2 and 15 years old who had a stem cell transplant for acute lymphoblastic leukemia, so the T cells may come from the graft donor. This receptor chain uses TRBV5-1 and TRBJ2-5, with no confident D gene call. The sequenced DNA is TGCGCCAGCAGCTTCTTCGGGTACCAAGAGACCCAGTACTTC. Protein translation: CASSFFGYQETQYF. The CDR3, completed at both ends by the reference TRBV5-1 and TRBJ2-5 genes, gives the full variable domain KAGVTQTPRYLIKTRGQQVTLSCSPISGHRSVSWYQQTPGQGLQFLFEYFSETQRNKGNFPGRFSGRQFSNSRSEMNVSTLELGDSALYLCASSFFGYQETQYFGPGTRLLVL.